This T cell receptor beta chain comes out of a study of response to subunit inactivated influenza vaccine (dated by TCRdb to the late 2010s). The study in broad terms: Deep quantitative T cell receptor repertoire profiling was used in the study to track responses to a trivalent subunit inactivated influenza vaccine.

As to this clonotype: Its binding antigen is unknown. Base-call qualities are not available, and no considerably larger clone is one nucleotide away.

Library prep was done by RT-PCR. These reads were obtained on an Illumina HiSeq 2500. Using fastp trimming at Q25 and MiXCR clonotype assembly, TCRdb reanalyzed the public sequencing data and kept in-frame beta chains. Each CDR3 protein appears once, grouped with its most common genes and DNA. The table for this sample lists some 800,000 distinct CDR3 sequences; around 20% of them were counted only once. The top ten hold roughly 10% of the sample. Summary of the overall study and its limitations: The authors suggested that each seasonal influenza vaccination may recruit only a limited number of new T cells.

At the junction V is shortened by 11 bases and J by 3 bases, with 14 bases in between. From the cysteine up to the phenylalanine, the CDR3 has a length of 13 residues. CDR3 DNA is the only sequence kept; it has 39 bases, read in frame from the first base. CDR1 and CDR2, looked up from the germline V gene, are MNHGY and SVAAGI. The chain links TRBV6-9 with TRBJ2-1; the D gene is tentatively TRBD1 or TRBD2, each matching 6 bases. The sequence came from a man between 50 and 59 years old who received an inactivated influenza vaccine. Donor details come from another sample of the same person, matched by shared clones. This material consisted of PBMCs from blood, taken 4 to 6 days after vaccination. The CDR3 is CAGPGARYNEQFF. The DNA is TGTGCCGGTCCGGGGGCCCGCTACAATGAGCAGTTCTTC.